The TCR beta chain under discussion was sequenced for a study of spatial heterogeneity in lung cancer. TCRdb analysed the 5' RACE reads with MiXCR anew, one entry per CDR3 protein. This table holds around 87,000 distinct CDR3 sequences, roughly 12% found once. There are 12 residues in the CDR3. V dropped 3 bases and J dropped 2 bases, with 8 bases sitting between them. The germline CDR1 and CDR2 sequences are DFQATT and SNEGSKA (reference sequence). The time point here: sample taken at primary tumor resection. Findings and caveats of the study: Expanded tumor TCRs that were ubiquitous appeared in blood more at resection than follow-up.

Only a few counts were recorded for this clonotype. Antigen specificity is unknown. The V call is TRBV20-1, the J call TRBJ2-7, with unresolved D. The source was PBMCs, collected at surgery. This TCR derives from a male donor with early-stage non-small cell lung cancer. The CDR3 coding sequence is TGCAGTGCTAGGAGGTTCCCCTACGAGCAGTACTTC. Its translation is CSARRFPYEQYF.